The sequence of this TCR beta chain was determined in a study of blood T cell repertoires in COVID-19 (dated by TCRdb to the early 2020s). Turning to the overall study: Collaborator samples came from the United States, Italy and Spain and covered acute and convalescent phases of COVID-19. The repertoires were made available in a free public database intended to serve as a resource for research on the immune response to SARS-CoV-2. Samples were obtained from the ongoing ImmuneRACE study (first 160 participants) and from some 1,300 subjects provided by 6 global collaborators. HLA class I and class II types, where available, came from metadata supplied by the sample provider rather than from assay-based typing. The prospective study material was composed of cDNA or gDNA derived from T cells, B-cell-depleted T cells, or PBMCs. Subjects who had been exposed to COVID-19, were actively infected with it, or had recovered from it provided the deeply sampled blood TCRbeta repertoires that made up the dataset. Sample metadata almost always included a de-identified subject ID, COVID-19 status, age in years and sex.

A remark on this clone: Its antigen specificity is not known. Per-nucleotide qualities are absent, and no much larger clonotype sits a single base away.

TCRbeta CDR3 regions were amplified from genomic DNA using the immunoSEQ Assay, a bias-controlled multiplex PCR. The paper's data handling went like this. The number of nucleated cells in each sample was estimated by amplification of reference gene primers within the assay. To quantify the absolute abundance of each unique TCRbeta CDR3 rearrangement, sequence reads were collapsed and filtered. For each sample, productive Simpson clonality was calculated as the square root of Simpson's diversity index over productive rearrangements. TCRdb holds this immuneACCESS table with in-frame rearrangements only. Some clones are missing; in checked studies, unresolved V genes explain under half, and the rest has no known cause. The DNA was the basis for D and trimming; V, J and clone size are from that table. The table for this sample lists tens of thousands of clones; about 91% of them were counted only once. Of the sample, around 3.2% is held by the ten largest clones.

General findings and caveats noted by the study authors: The amount of clinical and demographic metadata varied by source and participant and was provided uncurated.

Collaborating institutions collected whole blood in K2EDTA tubes following their own protocols. For TCRbeta analysis, collaborators shipped samples as frozen whole blood, isolated PBMCs, or DNA extracted from either of those sample types. From its cysteine to its phenylalanine, the CDR3 spans 15 amino acids. Only the CDR3 DNA stays, 45 bases, in frame from base 1. CDR1 and CDR2 are read off the germline V gene (reference sequence) as LGHDT and YNNKEL. After removal of 2 bases from V and 6 bases from J, the junction retains 4 bases not matched to a gene. This receptor was taken from a woman between 65 and 79 years old with active COVID-19. The chain uses TRBV3-1 (or the pseudogene TRBV3-2) and TRBJ2-2, and TRBD2 matches 9 of the central bases. Sequenced material: peripheral blood. This receptor carries the CDR3 CASSQIAGAAGELFF. The bases read TGTGCCAGCAGCCAAATAGCGGGAGCGGCCGGGGAGCTGTTTTTT.